A single sample is the source of the 9 T cell receptor beta chains below, sequenced in a study of blood T cell repertoires in COVID-19. TCRdb's copy holds only in-frame clones and misses some; the assay was immunoSEQ multiplex PCR. The sample records about 180,000 clones, 80% to 90% being singletons. The source material was peripheral blood. The source of these receptors is a man aged 18 to 30 who had recovered from COVID-19.

The rearrangement links TRBV10-3 to TRBJ2-1; TRBD1 agrees at 7 bases. Trimming took 2 bases from V and 5 from J; bases not matched to a gene: 3. The CDR3 is 14 amino acids. CDR1 and CDR2 (germline): ENHRY, SYGVKD. Here the CDR3 DNA reads TGTGCCATCAGTGAGCGGACAGGACACAATGAGCAGTTCTTC. It yields the protein CAISERTGHNEQFF.

This clone was picked up a small number of times. V usage is TRBV21-1 and J usage is TRBJ2-4; TRBD2 is taken as the D call from the table, unchecked against the DNA. TRBV21-1 constitutes a pseudogene. The length of the CDR3 is 14 residues. Written as DNA, the CDR3 is TGTGCCAGCGGCCGCTTGAGGGCCAAAAACATTCAGTACTTC. Translation gives CASGRLRAKNIQYF.

This clone came up once. The rearrangement links TRBV19 to TRBJ1-1; the match to TRBD1 covers 8 bases. In germline, CDR1 is LNHDA, CDR2 SQIVND (reference sequence). J was trimmed by 1 base and V by 7 bases; bases with no gene match: 8. This CDR3 contains 15 residues. The CDR3 loop reads CASTYSGTGNTEAFF. In nucleotides, the CDR3 is TGTGCCAGTACCTACTCTGGGACAGGGAACACTGAAGCTTTCTTT.

The chain recombines TRBV6-5 with TRBJ1-1; tentatively, D is TRBD1 (5 bases). The length of the CDR3 is 13 residues. Germline V CDR1 and CDR2: MNHEY, SVGAGI. Trimming removed 8 bases at V and 0 bases at J, with 10 bases between. The CDR3 sequence: CASPTEMNTEAFF. The CDR3 DNA reads as TGTGCCAGCCCGACAGAGATGAACACTGAAGCTTTCTTT.

V gene TRBV19 combines with J gene TRBJ1-1; possibly TRBD1 for D (6 bases). CDR1 is LNHDA, CDR2 SQIVND, per germline (reference sequence). V lost 5 bases to trimming and J lost 11 bases, with 15 bases between them. This CDR3 has 12 residues. Written as DNA, the CDR3 is TGTGCCAGTAGTGTACAGGGTTGGGATGCTTTCTTT. Residues: CASSVQGWDAFF.

The chain has TRBV19 and TRBJ2-6; D may be TRBD1 (6 bases). The CDR3 is 17 residues long. CDR1 is LNHDA and CDR2 is SQIVND in the germline V gene (reference sequence). Trimming took off 8 bases at V and 0 bases at J, with 17 bases between the two ends. The CDR3 loop reads CASGPGAANSGANVLTF. CDR3 nucleotide sequence: TGTGCCAGTGGGCCAGGGGCAGCAAACTCTGGGGCCAACGTCCTGACTTTC.

CDR3 sequence reads: CASSLGRPRDKNIQYF. CDR3 nucleotide sequence: TGTGCCAGCAGTTTAGGCAGGCCGAGAGACAAAAACATTCAGTACTTC. This chain connects TRBV28 to TRBJ2-4; no firm D call. The CDR3 extends over 16 amino acids. The germline CDR1 and CDR2 sequences are MDHEN and SYDVKM. V was clipped by 2 bases and J by 3 bases, with 14 bases between them.

The rearrangement uses TRBV4-3 and TRBJ2-3; D unclear. The CDR3 has 13 residues. The germline CDR1 and CDR2 sequences are LGHNA and YSLEER. V was trimmed by 0 bases and J by 7 bases, leaving 8 bases between them. The CDR3 region has the DNA TGCGCCAGCAGCCAAGATGGCTTAAATACGCAGTATTTT. Amino acids: CASSQDGLNTQYF.

CDR3 bases: TGTGCCAGCAGCTTAGACATAAAAAACATTCAGTACTTC. Amino acid sequence: CASSLDIKNIQYF. The chain recombines TRBV7-8 with TRBJ2-4, with D uncertain. Trimming stripped 1 base from V and 4 bases from J, with 5 bases between. The CDR3 extends over 13 amino acids. Germline V gene sequence: CDR1 SGHVS, CDR2 FQNEAQ.